What follows is one T cell receptor beta chain and its context. The CDR3 runs 16 residues. Per the germline V gene, CDR1 is SGHTA and CDR2 is FQGNSA. The V gene end was trimmed by 5 bases and the J gene end by 5 bases; junction bases not matched to a gene: 13. This sample was taken from a study of CD8 T cells in Susac syndrome. RNA in amounts of about 0.5 to 1 ug was reverse transcribed with random hexamers. TCRdb recomputed calls from the immunoSEQ multiplex PCR reads with MiXCR, one row per CDR3 protein. This repertoire shows some 120,000 distinct CDR3 sequences, less than 95% found once; its top ten account for around 0.12%.

The sequencing input was CD4+ T cells from PBMCs. The sequence was collected from a human donor with multiple sclerosis. The chain recombines TRBV7-2 with TRBJ2-5; 8 bases map to TRBD2. CDR3 nucleotide sequence: TGTGCCAGCAGCCCCGGGGCGGCGGGGGGCCTTGAGACCCAGTACTTC. This gives the protein CASSPGAAGGLETQYF.